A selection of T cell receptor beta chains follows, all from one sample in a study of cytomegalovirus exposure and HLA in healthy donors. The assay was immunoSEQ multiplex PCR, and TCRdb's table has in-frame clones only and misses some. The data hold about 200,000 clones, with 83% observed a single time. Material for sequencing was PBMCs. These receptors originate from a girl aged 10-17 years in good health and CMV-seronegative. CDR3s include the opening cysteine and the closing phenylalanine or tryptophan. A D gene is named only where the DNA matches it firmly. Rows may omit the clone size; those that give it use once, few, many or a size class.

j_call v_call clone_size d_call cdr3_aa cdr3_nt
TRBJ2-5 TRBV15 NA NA CATSSSMETQYF TGTGCCACCAGCAGTTCCATGGAGACCCAGTACTTC
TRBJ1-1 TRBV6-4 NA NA CASSEGIWGDEAFF TGTGCCAGCAGTGAGGGAATATGGGGGGATGAAGCTTTCTTT
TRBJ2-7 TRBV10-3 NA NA CAISGGVTTLSSYEQYF TGTGCCATCTCAGGCGGGGTAACGACCTTATCCTCCTACGAGCAGTACTTC
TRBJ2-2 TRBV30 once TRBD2 CACPGLAGEITGELFF TGTGCCTGCCCGGGACTAGCGGGAGAAATCACCGGGGAGCTGTTTTTT
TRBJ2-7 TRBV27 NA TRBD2 CASSSSGGSYEQYF TGTGCCAGCAGTTCTAGCGGAGGATCCTACGAGCAGTACTTC
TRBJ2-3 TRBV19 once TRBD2 CASSKASAGPGTDTQYF TGTGCCAGTAGTAAGGCCTCAGCGGGACCAGGAACGGATACGCAGTATTTT
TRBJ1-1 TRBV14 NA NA CASSLGTYMNTEAFF TGTGCCAGCAGCCTAGGGACATATATGAACACTGAAGCTTTCTTT
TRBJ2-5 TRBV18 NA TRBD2 CASSPRIGLAGTMETQYF TGTGCCAGCTCACCACGAATCGGACTAGCGGGAACGATGGAGACCCAGTACTTC
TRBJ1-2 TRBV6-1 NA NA CASRIGTLRDGYTF TGTGCCAGCAGGATCGGGACTCTAAGGGACGGCTACACCTTC
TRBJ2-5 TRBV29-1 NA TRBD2 CSVELAGEFLETQYF TGCAGCGTTGAATTGGCGGGAGAGTTTTTAGAGACCCAGTACTTC
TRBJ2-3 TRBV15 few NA CATSRDPTGIDTQYF TGTGCCACCAGCAGAGACCCCACGGGGATAGATACGCAGTATTTT
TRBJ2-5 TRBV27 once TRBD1 CASRDQGAGETQYF TGTGCCAGCAGAGACCAGGGGGCGGGGGAGACCCAGTACTTC
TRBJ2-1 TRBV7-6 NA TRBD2 CASSLVLPDRASGGGNEQFF TGTGCCAGCAGCTTAGTACTCCCGGACAGGGCTAGCGGGGGGGGGAATGAGCAGTTCTTC
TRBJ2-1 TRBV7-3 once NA CASSLTTVGGHNEQFF TGTGCCAGCAGCTTAACGACGGTTGGCGGCCACAATGAGCAGTTCTTC
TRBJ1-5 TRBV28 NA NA CASRVDGAGGNQPQHF TGTGCCAGCCGAGTAGATGGGGCCGGGGGTAATCAGCCCCAGCATTTT
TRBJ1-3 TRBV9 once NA CASSVWASGGNTIYF TGTGCCAGCAGCGTATGGGCGTCAGGAGGAAACACCATATATTTT
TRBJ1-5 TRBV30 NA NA CAWSGSPTGNQPQHF TGTGCCTGGAGTGGTAGTCCCACTGGCAATCAGCCCCAGCATTTT
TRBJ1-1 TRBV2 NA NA CASSAYTEAFF TGTGCCAGCAGTGCGTACACTGAAGCTTTCTTT
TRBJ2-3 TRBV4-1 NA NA CASSQDPGGTDTQYF TGCGCCAGCAGCCAAGACCCCGGGGGTACAGATACGCAGTATTTT
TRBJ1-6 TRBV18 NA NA CASSSGAGNSPLHF TGTGCCAGCTCATCAGGGGCTGGTAATTCACCCCTCCACTTT
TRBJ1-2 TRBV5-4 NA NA CASSLPGATNYGYTF TGTGCCAGCAGCTTGCCAGGGGCGACAAACTATGGCTACACCTTC
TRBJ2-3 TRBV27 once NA CASSLLKDVGSSDTQYF TGTGCCAGCAGTCTACTAAAGGATGTCGGTAGCTCAGATACGCAGTATTTT
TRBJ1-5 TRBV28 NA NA CASSLLGQPDLIHQPQHF TGTGCCAGCAGTTTACTCGGACAACCCGATCTCATCCATCAGCCCCAGCATTTT
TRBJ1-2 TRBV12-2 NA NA CASRLAGQGWCGYTF TGTGCAAGTCGCTTAGCGGGCCAGGGTTGGTGTGGCTACACCTTC
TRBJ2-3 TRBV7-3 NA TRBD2 CASSLRLAGTSTDTQYF TGTGCCAGCAGCTTGCGGCTAGCGGGTACTAGCACAGATACGCAGTATTTT
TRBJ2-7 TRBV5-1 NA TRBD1 CASSSDRVEQYF TGCGCCAGCAGCTCTGACAGGGTCGAGCAGTACTTC
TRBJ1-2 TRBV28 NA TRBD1 CASSSVDRDYGYTF TGTGCCAGCAGTTCCGTGGACAGGGACTATGGCTACACCTTC
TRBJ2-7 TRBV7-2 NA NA CASSLSLGSPFLYEQYF TGTGCCAGCAGCTTAAGCCTCGGTAGCCCGTTCCTCTACGAGCAGTACTTC
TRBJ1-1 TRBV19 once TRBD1 CASSRGGWSVNTEAFF TGTGCCAGCAGCCGAGGGGGCTGGTCAGTTAACACTGAAGCTTTCTTT
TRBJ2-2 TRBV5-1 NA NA CASSLSAGELFF TGCGCCAGCAGCTTGTCAGCCGGGGAGCTGTTTTTT
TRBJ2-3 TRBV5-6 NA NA CASSLSGNSDTQYF TGTGCCAGCAGCTTATCCGGGAACTCAGATACGCAGTATTTT
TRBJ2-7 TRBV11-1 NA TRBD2 CASQTPGLAGRIYEQYF TGTGCCAGTCAAACTCCGGGACTAGCGGGGAGGATCTACGAGCAGTACTTC
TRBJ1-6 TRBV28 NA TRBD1 CASRQGAAYNSPLHF TGTGCCAGTCGGCAGGGGGCCGCCTATAATTCACCCCTCCACTTT
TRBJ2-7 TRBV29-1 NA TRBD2 CSVEECRGGDEQYF TGCAGCGTTGAAGAGTGCCGCGGGGGGGACGAGCAGTACTTC
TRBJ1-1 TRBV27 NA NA CASSLQTGQGGTEAFF TGTGCCAGCAGTTTACAAACAGGTCAAGGTGGCACTGAAGCTTTCTTT
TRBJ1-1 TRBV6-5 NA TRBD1 CASSPRGLSTEAFF TGTGCCAGCAGTCCCAGGGGGCTCAGCACTGAAGCTTTCTTT
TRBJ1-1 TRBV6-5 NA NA CASSPSWARANEAFF TGTGCCAGCAGTCCCTCCTGGGCGAGAGCTAATGAAGCTTTCTTT
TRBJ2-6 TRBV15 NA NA CATSRTALSSGANVLTF TGTGCCACCAGCAGGACTGCTCTTAGCTCTGGGGCCAACGTCCTGACTTTC
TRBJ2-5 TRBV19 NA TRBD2 CASSAGLAAETQYF TGTGCCAGTAGTGCGGGACTAGCGGCAGAGACCCAGTACTTC
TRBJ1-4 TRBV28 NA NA CASSLGGREEKLFF TGTGCCAGCAGTTTAGGCGGGCGGGAAGAAAAACTGTTTTTT
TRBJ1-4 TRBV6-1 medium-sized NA CASSEAKGQGEEKLFF TGTGCCAGCAGTGAAGCGAAGGGGCAGGGCGAGGAAAAACTGTTTTTT
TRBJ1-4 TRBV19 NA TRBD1 CASTPGQGWSDNEKLFF TGTGCCAGTACCCCGGGACAGGGTTGGTCTGATAATGAAAAACTGTTTTTT
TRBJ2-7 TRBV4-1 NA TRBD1 CASSRDRGWEQYF TGCGCCAGCAGCCGGGACAGGGGTTGGGAGCAGTACTTC
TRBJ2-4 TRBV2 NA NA CASSADKLAKNIQYF TGTGCCAGCAGCGCCGACAAGCTAGCCAAAAACATTCAGTACTTC
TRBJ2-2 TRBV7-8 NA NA CASGQTANTGELFF TGTGCCAGTGGACAAACCGCGAACACCGGGGAGCTGTTTTTT
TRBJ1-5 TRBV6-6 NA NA CASRGFQGNGQPQHF TGTGCCAGCAGGGGATTCCAGGGGAATGGTCAGCCCCAGCATTTT
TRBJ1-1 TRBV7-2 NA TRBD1 CASSVQGKGMNTEAFF TGTGCCAGCAGCGTACAGGGGAAGGGAATGAACACTGAAGCTTTCTTT
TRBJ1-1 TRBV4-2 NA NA CASSPRGGSTEAFF TGTGCCAGCAGCCCACGGGGGGGGAGCACTGAAGCTTTCTTT
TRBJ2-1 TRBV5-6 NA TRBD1 CASKDRGNNEQFF TGTGCCAGCAAGGACAGGGGGAACAATGAGCAGTTCTTC
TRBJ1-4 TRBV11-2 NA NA CASSLGSGFLTGIDEKLFF TGCGCCAGCAGCTTAGGTTCAGGCTTCCTCACAGGGATAGACGAAAAACTGTTTTTT
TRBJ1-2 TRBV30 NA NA CAWSVRQRLTF TGTGCCTGGAGTGTACGCCAGCGCCTCACCTTC
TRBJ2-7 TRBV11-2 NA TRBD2 CASSPRTSGSYEQYF TGTGCCAGCAGCCCGCGGACTAGCGGGAGCTACGAGCAGTACTTC
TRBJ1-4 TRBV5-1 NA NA CASSPPGSNEKLFF TGCGCCAGCAGCCCACCAGGGTCTAATGAAAAACTGTTTTTT
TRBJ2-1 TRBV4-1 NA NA CASSQLLLGGSYNEQFF TGCGCCAGCAGCCAACTTTTGTTAGGAGGCTCCTACAATGAGCAGTTCTTC
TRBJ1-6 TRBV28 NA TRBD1 CASIPQGFSYSPLHF TGTGCCAGCATCCCACAGGGGTTTAGCTATTCACCCCTCCACTTT
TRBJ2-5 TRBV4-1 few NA CASSQEARQAGQETQYF TGCGCCAGCAGCCAAGAGGCAAGACAGGCAGGCCAAGAGACCCAGTACTTC
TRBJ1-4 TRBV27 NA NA CASSSGGGLYGEKLFF TGTGCCAGCAGTTCGGGAGGGGGGCTATATGGAGAAAAACTGTTTTTT